This TCR beta chain was captured by sequencing in a study of blood T cell repertoires in COVID-19. Across the study: From T cells, B-cell-depleted T cells, or PBMCs came the material, which was cDNA or gDNA.

Cohorts were determined from participant-reported clinical history. Libraries were prepared by immunoSEQ multiplex PCR; TCRdb keeps only in-frame clonotypes and omits some of them. Of hundreds of thousands of clones listed, approximately 90% are singletons. This CDR3 has 16 amino acids. The germline gives CDR1 SGHRS, CDR2 YFSETQ. J lost 3 bases, V lost 4 bases, and 12 bases had no gene match. The rearrangement joins TRBV5-1 to TRBJ2-7; 8 nucleotides match TRBD2. The sample was PBMCs or T cells enriched from blood (not recorded which). This receptor was taken from a woman aged 40 to 50 who had recovered from COVID-19. CDR3 residues: CASSLSPGGDGYEQYF. DNA of the CDR3: TGCGCCAGCAGCCTCTCCCCGGGGGGGGACGGCTACGAGCAGTACTTC.